These 30 T cell receptor beta chains originate from one sample sequenced in a study of cytomegalovirus exposure and HLA in healthy donors (dated by TCRdb to 2016 to 2017). Library prep was done by the immunoSEQ multiplex PCR assay. TCRdb provides this immuneACCESS table in a form limited to in-frame rearrangements. Some clones are lacking; in checked studies, under half of them reflect an unresolved V gene, and why the rest are absent is not known. Recorded for this sample are around 150,000 clones; 70% to 85% of them occurred a single time. The ten largest clones capture about 32% of the sample. The source material was PBMCs. Source of these receptors: a man aged 30 to 39 in good health and CMV-seropositive.

This sequence joins TRBV2 and TRBJ2-7; 8 nucleotides line up with TRBD2. Germline CDR1 SNHLY, CDR2 FYNNEI. This CDR3 spans 14 amino acids. After removal of 7 bases from V and 6 bases from J, the junction contained 11 bases not matched to a gene. In DNA, the CDR3 is TGTGCCAGCACCCCGGGACTAGTTTTATCCGAGCAGTACTTC. It specifies CASTPGLVLSEQYF.

This rearrangement joins TRBV7-9 to TRBJ1-3; 7 positions agree with TRBD1. Trimming cost V 5 bases and J 2 bases; bases outside gene matches: 0. This CDR3 comprises 13 residues. Germline lookup yields CDR1 SEHNR and CDR2 FQNEAQ (reference sequence). The CDR3 DNA sequence: TGTGCCAGCAGCCAGGGGGCTGGAAACACCATATATTTT. It translates to CASSQGAGNTIYF.

The CDR3 region is CASSLSIAIGETQYF. Here the CDR3 DNA reads TGTGCCAGCAGTTTATCGATCGCAATCGGGGAGACCCAGTACTTC. The V call is TRBV27, the J call TRBJ2-5; D is uncertain. The germline gives CDR1 MNHEY, CDR2 SMNVEV (reference sequence). This CDR3 has 15 residues. V shed 0 bases and J shed 5 bases, with 13 bases lying between them.

The J gene is TRBJ2-7, the V gene TRBV6-1, with D perhaps TRBD1 (6 bases). V was shortened by 8 bases and J by 6 bases, with 23 bases between the two germline ends. Germline-derived CDR1 and CDR2 are MNHNS and SASEGT. There are 15 residues in the CDR3. The DNA for the CDR3 is TGTGCCAGCTCGGTCCAACTTACAGGGAGCCGCGAGCAGTACTTC. Amino acids: CASSVQLTGSREQYF.

The J gene is TRBJ2-1, the V gene TRBV7-8; 13 nucleotides align to TRBD2. Germline assignment: CDR1 SGHVS and CDR2 FQNEAQ. V was pared by 2 bases and J by 11 bases, with 6 bases of the junction left unmatched. The CDR3 covers 15 residues. CDR3 bases: TGTGCCAGCAGCTTAATGACTAGCGGGGGGTATCAGCAGTTCTTC. Translation gives CASSLMTSGGYQQFF.

This chain joins TRBV5-1 and TRBJ2-5; 13 bases are a match to TRBD2. Germline-derived CDR1 and CDR2 are SGHRS and YFSETQ. With V trimmed by 1 base and J by 1 base, 13 bases remained unmatched. The CDR3 length is 20 residues. The CDR3 sequence: CASSLLGLAGASTFQETQYF. CDR3 DNA sequence: TGCGCCAGCAGCTTGCTCGGACTAGCGGGGGCCTCAACTTTCCAAGAGACCCAGTACTTC.

This chain joins TRBV5-1 and TRBJ1-2; 7 nucleotides align to TRBD1. After removal of 3 bases from V and 6 bases from J, the junction contained 8 bases not matched to a gene. The CDR3 sequence is 14 residues long. The germline V gene encodes CDR1 SGHRS and CDR2 YFSETQ. The CDR3 is CASSSIDRVHGYTF. DNA of the CDR3: TGCGCCAGCAGCTCTATTGACAGGGTCCATGGCTACACCTTC.

The rearrangement links TRBV27 to TRBJ1-2; possibly TRBD1 for D (5 bases). This CDR3 has 13 amino acids. The germline V gene has CDR1 MNHEY and CDR2 SMNVEV (reference sequence). The V and J ends lost 5 bases and 8 bases respectively, with 15 bases between them. CDR3 DNA: TGTGCCAGCAGTGTCCAGGGTGGGCGAGGCTACACCTTC. Encoded protein: CASSVQGGRGYTF.

The chain is built from TRBV10-3 and TRBJ1-1; TRBD1 matches 10 bases. Germline V gene sequence: CDR1 ENHRY, CDR2 SYGVKD. Trimming at V came to 6 bases and at J to 4 bases, leaving 8 bases not matched to a gene. This CDR3 comprises 15 residues. In DNA form, the CDR3 reads TGTGCCATCAGGAAGGAGGGACAGGGGAGCACTGAAGCTTTCTTT. As protein: CAIRKEGQGSTEAFF.

This chain links TRBV28 with TRBJ2-3, with 7 bases matching TRBD1. Germline CDR1 is MDHEN and CDR2 is SYDVKM. The CDR3 extends over 14 amino acids. Trimming at V came to 4 bases and at J to 8 bases, leaving 9 bases not matched to a gene. CDR3 residues: CASSSGQVAGTQYF. The DNA of the CDR3 is TGTGCCAGCAGTTCCGGACAGGTTGCGGGTACGCAGTATTTT.

This chain connects TRBV7-2 to TRBJ2-6, with TRBD1 as a possible D gene (5 bases). CDR1 is SGHTA, CDR2 FQGNSA, per germline. V lost 2 bases and J lost 0, with 17 bases in between. The CDR3 is 19 amino acids. The CDR3 here is CASSLQGTALSSGANVLTF. Here the CDR3 DNA reads TGTGCCAGCAGCTTACAGGGTACAGCCTTGAGCTCTGGGGCCAACGTCCTGACTTTC.

This clone was picked up one time. The V call is TRBV5-6, the J call TRBJ2-5, with 9 bases fitting TRBD2. This CDR3 is 17 amino acids long. J gave up 4 bases and V 6 bases, and 16 bases lay outside the gene matches. The V gene's germline CDR1 is SGHDT and CDR2 YYEEEE. The CDR3 coding sequence is TGTGCCAGCACCCCGGGGATTAGCGGGGGTAGAGGAGAGACCCAGTACTTC. It codes for CASTPGISGGRGETQYF.

The rearrangement links TRBV7-8 to TRBJ1-4, with D hard to call. This CDR3 spans 15 amino acids. Germline CDR1 reads SGHVS; CDR2 reads FQNEAQ. V shed 2 bases and J shed 6 bases, with 13 bases lying between them. CDR3: CASSLSTRSYEKLFF. CDR3 sequence (DNA): TGTGCCAGCAGCTTAAGTACCCGGTCCTATGAAAAACTGTTTTTT.

This chain links TRBV19 with TRBJ1-1; TRBD1 matches 7 bases. The CDR3 consists of 15 residues. The V gene end was trimmed by 4 bases and the J gene end by 3 bases; junction bases not matched to a gene: 8. In germline, CDR1 is LNHDA, CDR2 SQIVND (reference sequence). The CDR3 DNA sequence: TGTGCCAGTAGTACCCCGGGACAGAAAGACACTGAAGCTTTCTTT. Protein sequence: CASSTPGQKDTEAFF.

V is TRBV11-2 and J is TRBJ1-1; D is undetermined. Germline CDR1 SGHAT, CDR2 FQNNGV. This CDR3 contains 14 residues. The V end lost 5 bases, the J end lost 1 base, and 11 bases lay between the germline ends. CDR3 sequence reads: CASSTHTRNTEAFF. DNA of the CDR3: TGTGCCAGCAGCACCCATACACGGAACACTGAAGCTTTCTTT.

This chain joins TRBV4-1 and TRBJ1-5, with unresolved D. Per the germline V gene, CDR1 is MGHRA and CDR2 is YSYEKL. V lost 1 base to trimming and J lost 4 bases, with 8 bases between them. This CDR3 has 14 residues. The CDR3 region has the DNA TGCGCCAGCAGCCAAGTACGCGGAAATCAGCCCCAGCATTTT. Protein product: CASSQVRGNQPQHF.

CDR3 DNA sequence: TGTGCCAGCAGTGAACTGACAGGGGTATATGGCTACACCTTC. Residues: CASSELTGVYGYTF. The chain joins TRBV25-1 to TRBJ1-2; 8 bases are a match to TRBD1. Germline assignment: CDR1 MGHDK and CDR2 SYGVNS. The CDR3 loop spans 14 amino acids. V dropped 2 bases and J dropped 5; count of bases not matched to a gene: 4.

Only a few counts were recorded for this clone. The chain joins TRBV6-6 to TRBJ1-2, with a possible D match to TRBD1 (5 bases). CDR3 length equals 12 residues. V dropped 5 bases and J dropped 5 bases, with 9 bases sitting between them. The germline CDR1 and CDR2 sequences are MNHNY and SVGAGI (reference sequence). CDR3 protein: CASSTGEYGYTF. CDR3 bases: TGTGCCAGCAGTACGGGGGAATATGGCTACACCTTC.

This clone was recorded only once. The rearrangement uses TRBV5-1 and TRBJ1-1; maybe TRBD1 (6 bases). This CDR3 spans 17 amino acids. V shed 4 bases and J shed 0 bases, with 19 bases lying between them. Germline assignment: CDR1 SGHRS and CDR2 YFSETQ. CDR3 protein: CASSPRRTAILNTEAFF. The CDR3 DNA reads as TGCGCCAGCAGCCCAAGGCGGACAGCGATTTTGAACACTGAAGCTTTCTTT.

The V call is TRBV6-5, the J call TRBJ2-7, with D tentatively TRBD2 (6 bases). The CDR3 length is 14 residues. V lost 4 bases and J lost 5, with 15 bases in between. Germline values: CDR1 MNHEY, CDR2 SVGAGI. The CDR3 bases are TGTGCCAGCAGTTCGCGCCGGGGGTCGGACGAGCAGTACTTC. It codes for CASSSRRGSDEQYF.

The rearrangement uses TRBV10-1 and TRBJ2-2; 8 nucleotides agree with TRBD1. The J segment lost 6 bases and the V segment lost 5 bases, leaving 14 bases of the junction unmatched. The germline gives CDR1 WNHNN, CDR2 SYGVQD (reference sequence). This CDR3 is 17 amino acids long. Here the CDR3 DNA reads TGCGCCAGCAGTCCCAGACAGGGGCCTCGAGGGGCCGGGGAGCTGTTTTTT. Protein: CASSPRQGPRGAGELFF.

This clone has a handful of counts. V and J are TRBV27 and TRBJ1-1; D is ambiguous. Trimming cost V 2 bases and J 1 base, with 2 bases left between them. The CDR3 extends over 12 amino acids. CDR1 and CDR2 from the germline V gene are MNHEY and SMNVEV (reference sequence). The CDR3 is CASSLQNTEAFF. CDR3 coding DNA: TGTGCCAGCAGTTTACAGAACACTGAAGCTTTCTTT.

This clone was detected once. The chain combines TRBV4-3 with TRBJ2-1, with 10 bases lining up with TRBD2. Per germline, CDR1 LGHNA and CDR2 YSLEER. V lost 0 bases and J lost 8; bases outside the gene matches: 4. The CDR3 is 15 amino acids. As DNA, the CDR3 is TGCGCCAGCAGCCAAGAAGCGGGGGGGGATCATGAGCAGTTCTTC. Protein product: CASSQEAGGDHEQFF.

The J gene is TRBJ2-5, the V gene TRBV5-4; 10 bases are shared with TRBD2. The CDR3 runs to 18 residues. Trimming cost V 3 bases and J 0 bases; bases outside gene matches: 11. CDR1 is SGHNT, CDR2 YYREEE, per germline (reference sequence). CDR3 residues: CASSSLAGPMMYQETQYF. The CDR3 DNA is TGTGCCAGCAGCTCACTAGCGGGGCCCATGATGTACCAAGAGACCCAGTACTTC.

The chain links TRBV27 to TRBJ1-3, with D unresolved. Germline V gives CDR1 MNHEY, CDR2 SMNVEV (reference sequence). Trimming cost V 2 bases and J 2 bases, with 7 bases left between them. The CDR3 length is 14 residues. The CDR3 loop is CASSLGHTGNTIYF. The CDR3 nucleotides are TGTGCCAGCAGTTTAGGGCACACTGGAAACACCATATATTTT.

This chain joins TRBV4-1 and TRBJ1-2; tentative D call: TRBD1 (5 bases). Trimming took 3 bases from V and 2 from J, leaving 10 bases between them. From germline, CDR1 is MGHRA and CDR2 YSYEKL. The CDR3 extends over 14 amino acids. This CDR3 reads CASSQATANYGYTF. The DNA for the CDR3 is TGCGCCAGCAGCCAGGCGACAGCCAACTATGGCTACACCTTC.

V and J are TRBV30 and TRBJ2-2; 10 bases align to TRBD2. Germline assignment: CDR1 GTSNPN and CDR2 SVGIG (reference sequence). Trimming cost V 3 bases and J 9 bases; bases outside gene matches: 7. This CDR3 has 14 residues. For the CDR3, the DNA is TGTGCCTGGAGCCCTAGCGGGAGAGGATGGGAGCTGTTTTTT. This translates into CAWSPSGRGWELFF. The entire variable domain, with the rest obtained from reference TRBV30 and TRBJ2-2, is as follows: SQTIHQWPATLVQPVGSPLSLECTVEGTSNPNLYWYRQAAGRGLQLLFYSVGIGQISSEVPQNLSASRPQDRQFILSSKKLLLSDSGFYLCAWSPSGRGWELFFGEGSRLTVL.

This clone came up a few times. The V gene is TRBV9, the J gene TRBJ2-7; unclear D gene. This CDR3 comprises 11 residues. Trimming took off 5 bases at V and 3 bases at J, with 6 bases between the two ends. The germline V gene has CDR1 SGDLS and CDR2 YYNGEE. The CDR3 sequence: CASSPVYEQYF. The DNA for the CDR3 is TGTGCCAGCAGTCCCGTCTACGAGCAGTACTTC.

The J gene is TRBJ1-2, the V gene TRBV5-1, with 8 bases that match TRBD1. V shed 4 bases, J shed 5 bases, and the junction held 4 bases outside the gene matches. This CDR3 has 13 residues. The V gene's germline CDR1 is SGHRS and CDR2 YFSETQ. CDR3 loop: CASSATGDYGYTF. The DNA for the CDR3 is TGCGCCAGCAGCGCGACAGGGGATTATGGCTACACCTTC.

The table lists this clone with a few counts. V gene TRBV2 combines with J gene TRBJ2-7; maybe TRBD1 (6 bases). V was clipped by 6 bases and J by 6 bases, with 12 bases between them. Germline V CDR1 and CDR2: SNHLY, FYNNEI. The CDR3 is 12 amino acids. CDR3 nucleotides: TGTGCCAGCAGCTTACAGGGCGGCGAGCAGTACTTC. It translates to CASSLQGGEQYF.